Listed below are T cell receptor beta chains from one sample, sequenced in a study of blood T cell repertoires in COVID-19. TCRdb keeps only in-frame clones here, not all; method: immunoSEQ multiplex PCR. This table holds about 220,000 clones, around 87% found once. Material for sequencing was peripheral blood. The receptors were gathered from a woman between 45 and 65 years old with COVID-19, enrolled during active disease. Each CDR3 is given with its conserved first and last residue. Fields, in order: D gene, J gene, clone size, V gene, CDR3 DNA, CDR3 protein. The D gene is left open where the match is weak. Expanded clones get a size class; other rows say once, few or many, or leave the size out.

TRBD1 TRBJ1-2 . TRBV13 TGTGCCAGCAGCTCATCCCGGGACAGGGGCTCATGGGGAGGCTACACCTTC CASSSSRDRGSWGGYTF
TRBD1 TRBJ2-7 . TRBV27 TGTGCCAGCAGTTTAGGGGACAGGGCTTTCTACGAGCAGTACTTC CASSLGDRAFYEQYF
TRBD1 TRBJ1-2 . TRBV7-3 TGTGCCAGCAGCTTATCAGGGACAGGGGCCTATGGCTACACCTTC CASSLSGTGAYGYTF
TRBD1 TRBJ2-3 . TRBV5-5 TGTGCCAGCAGCTTGCACGGACAGGCAACAGATACGCAGTATTTT CASSLHGQATDTQYF
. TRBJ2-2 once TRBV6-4 TGTGCCAGCACCGACACGGTAGACGGAACCGGGGAGCTGTTTTTT CASTDTVDGTGELFF
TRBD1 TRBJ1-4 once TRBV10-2 TGCGCCAGCAGTGAGTACAGGGGGCCTAATGAAAAACTGTTTTTT CASSEYRGPNEKLFF
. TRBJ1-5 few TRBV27 TGTGCCAGCAGTTTGATTCGGCAGCCCCAGCATTTT CASSLIRQPQHF
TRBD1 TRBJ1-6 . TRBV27 TGTGCCAGCAGTTTATATAGGGACAGGGGAACCTATAATTCACCCCTCCACTTT CASSLYRDRGTYNSPLHF
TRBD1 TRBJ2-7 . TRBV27 TGTGCCAGCAGCCCCCCCGGGACAGACGAGCAGTACTTC CASSPPGTDEQYF
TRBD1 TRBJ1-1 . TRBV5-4 TGTGCCAGCAGCCTCAGGACAGGGGGCGGGAACACTGAAGCTTTCTTT CASSLRTGGGNTEAFF
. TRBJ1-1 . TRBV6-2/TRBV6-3 TGTGCCAGCAGTTATGCGGTAATGAACACTGAAGCTTTCTTT CASSYAVMNTEAFF
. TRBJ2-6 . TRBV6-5 TGTGCCAGCAGTTACTACATGTCTGGGGCCAACGTCCTGACTTTC CASSYYMSGANVLTF
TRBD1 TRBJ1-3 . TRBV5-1 TGCGCCAGCAGCTTGGCCGGACAGGGGTATGGAAACACCATATATTTT CASSLAGQGYGNTIYF
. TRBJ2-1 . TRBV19 TGTGCCAGTAGTACCGGGGACTTCTCCTACAATGAGCAGTTCTTC CASSTGDFSYNEQFF
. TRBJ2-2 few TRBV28 TGTGCCAGCAGTCCTCCGGGTCCCTACACCGGGGAGCTGTTTTTT CASSPPGPYTGELFF
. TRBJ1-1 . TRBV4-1 TGCGCCAGCAGCGACCACAGGGCTGAAGCTTTCTTT CASSDHRAEAFF
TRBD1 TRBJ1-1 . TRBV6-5 TGTGCCAGCATCAGAGACAGGGCAGATGGTGAAGCTTTCTTT CASIRDRADGEAFF
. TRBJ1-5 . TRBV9 TGTGCCAGCAGCGTAGATGGGGGCAAGGGTCAGCCCCAGCATTTT CASSVDGGKGQPQHF
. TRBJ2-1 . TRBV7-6 TGTGCCAGCAGCTTAGCCCGCCAGGGTTCCTACAATGAGCAGTTCTTC CASSLARQGSYNEQFF
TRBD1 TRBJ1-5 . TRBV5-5 TGTGCCAGCAGCCGACAGGGACCTGGCAATCAGCCCCAGCATTTT CASSRQGPGNQPQHF
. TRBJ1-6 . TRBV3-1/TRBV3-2 TGTGCCAGCAGCCAAGGGGCGGGGTCACCCCTCCACTTT CASSQGAGSPLHF
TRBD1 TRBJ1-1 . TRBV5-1 TGCGCCAGCAGCTCTGGACAGGGGCGCACTGAAGCTTTCTTT CASSSGQGRTEAFF
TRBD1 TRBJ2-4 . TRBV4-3 TGCGCCAGCAGCCAAGCCCCAAGTCGGGCAGGGGGTCAGAACATTCAGTACTTC CASSQAPSRAGGQNIQYF
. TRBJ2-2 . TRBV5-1 TGCGCCAGTCGGAAAAAGCAGGGTTCAGTGAACCCCGGGGAGCTGTTTTTT CASRKKQGSVNPGELFF
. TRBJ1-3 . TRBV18 TGTGCCAGCTCACCCCAAGTGCGGGGGGTAGGAAACACCATATATTTT CASSPQVRGVGNTIYF
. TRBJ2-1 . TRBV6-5 TGTGCCAGCAGTTACACCAGCTCCTACAATGAGCAGTTCTTC CASSYTSSYNEQFF
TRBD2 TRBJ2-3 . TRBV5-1 TGCGCCAGCAGTGGGATAGCGGGGGGCACTAGCACAGATACGCAGTATTTT CASSGIAGGTSTDTQYF
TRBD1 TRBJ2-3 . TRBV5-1 TGCGCCAGCAGCCTGACAGGGGGCCCAGATACGCAGTATTTT CASSLTGGPDTQYF
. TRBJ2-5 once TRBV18 TGTGCCAGCTCAACAAATCAGGGTGGTCAAGAGACCCAGTACTTC CASSTNQGGQETQYF
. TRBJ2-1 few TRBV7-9 TGTGCCAGCAGCTTAAGAAGGGGGAATTACAATGAGCAGTTCTTC CASSLRRGNYNEQFF
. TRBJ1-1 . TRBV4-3 TGCGCCAGCAGCATGGGACACGAAGATGAAGCTTTCTTT CASSMGHEDEAFF
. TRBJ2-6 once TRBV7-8 TGTGCCAGCAGCTTAGGGGGGCGGGGGTACTACTCTGGGGCCAACGTCCTGACTTTC CASSLGGRGYYSGANVLTF
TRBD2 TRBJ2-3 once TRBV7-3 TGTGCCAGCAGCTTAATTAGCGGGGGGGCAGATACGCAGTATTTT CASSLISGGADTQYF
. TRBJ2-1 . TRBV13 TGTGCCAGCAGCTTCCCCTTCAGTAACTACAATGCGCAGTTCTTC CASSFPFSNYNAQFF
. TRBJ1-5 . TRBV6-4 TGTGCCAGCAGCCCGGGGAGGAATCAGCCCCAGCATTTT CASSPGRNQPQHF